The entry below describes one T cell receptor beta chain. What it recognizes is unknown. These data come from a study of radiotherapy plus CTLA-4 blockade in lung cancer. Study observations and caveats: Radiotherapy plus ipilimumab was followed by expansion in blood of tumor-derived TCR clones. Interferon-beta and early blood T cell clone dynamics reportedly predicted response best.

The V gene's germline CDR1 is SGHTA and CDR2 FQGNSA. The CDR3 has 12 residues. Between the trimmed V and J ends, which lost 5 bases and 7 bases, there was a span of 11 bases. Assay used: immunoSEQ multiplex PCR; TCRdb lists only in-frame clones, some missing. In the table there are about 49,000 clones, approximately 84% of which are singletons. The V call is TRBV7-2, the J call TRBJ1-2, with D unclear. The sequences come from peripheral blood, collected from a patient treated with radiotherapy plus ipilimumab. The receptor was isolated from a human donor with non-small cell lung cancer whose response to radiotherapy plus ipilimumab could not be evaluated. The chain's CDR3 is CASSRTGSGYTF. The CDR3 DNA follows: TGTGCCAGCAGCCGTACTGGGAGTGGCTACACCTTC.